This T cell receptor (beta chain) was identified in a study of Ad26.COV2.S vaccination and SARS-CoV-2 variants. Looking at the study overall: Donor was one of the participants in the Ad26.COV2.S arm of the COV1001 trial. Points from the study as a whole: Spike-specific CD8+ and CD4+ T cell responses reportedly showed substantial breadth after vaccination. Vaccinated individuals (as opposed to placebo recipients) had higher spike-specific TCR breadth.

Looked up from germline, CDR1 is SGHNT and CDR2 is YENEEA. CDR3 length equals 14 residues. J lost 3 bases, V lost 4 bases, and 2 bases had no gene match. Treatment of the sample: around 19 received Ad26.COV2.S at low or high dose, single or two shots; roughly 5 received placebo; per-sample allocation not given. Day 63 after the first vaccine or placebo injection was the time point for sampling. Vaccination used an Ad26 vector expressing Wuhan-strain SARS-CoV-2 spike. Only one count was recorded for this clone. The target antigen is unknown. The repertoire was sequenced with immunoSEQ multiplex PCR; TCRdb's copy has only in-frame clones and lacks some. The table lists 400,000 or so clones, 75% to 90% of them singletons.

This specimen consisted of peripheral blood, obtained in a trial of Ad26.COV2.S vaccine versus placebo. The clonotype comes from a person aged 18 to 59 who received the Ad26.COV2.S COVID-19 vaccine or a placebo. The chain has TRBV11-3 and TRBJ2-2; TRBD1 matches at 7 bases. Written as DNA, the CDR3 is TGTGCCAGCAGCTCCGACAGGGACACCGGGGAGCTGTTTTTT. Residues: CASSSDRDTGELFF.